The next 29 T cell receptor beta chains were all read from a single sample in a study of T cell responses to AZD1222 COVID-19 vaccine. Here immunoSEQ multiplex PCR was the method, and the copy in TCRdb shows in-frame clones only, minus some. In the table there are about 120,000 clones, 80% to 95% of which are singletons. The sample here was peripheral blood, taken on day 0 of AZD1222 vaccination. All receptors derive from an adult in good health.

This chain joins TRBV28 and TRBJ1-1; D perhaps matches TRBD1 (6 bases). Germline V gene sequence: CDR1 MDHEN, CDR2 SYDVKM. The CDR3 totals 17 residues. Deletions cut 2 bases from V and 2 bases from J, with 18 bases between. CDR3 protein: CASSLLGGRKGNTEAFF. CDR3 nucleotides: TGTGCCAGCAGTTTACTCGGGGGGCGAAAGGGAAACACTGAAGCTTTCTTT.

J is TRBJ1-6 and V is TRBV12-3 or TRBV12-4, with D maybe TRBD1 (6 bases). Deletions cut 6 bases from V and 11 bases from J, with 14 bases between. The CDR3 extends over 13 amino acids. Written as DNA, the CDR3 is TGTGCCAGCAGCGTTGGGGGGCTCGCACCCCTCCACTTT. This gives the protein CASSVGGLAPLHF.

The chain has TRBV28 and TRBJ2-7; TRBD1 aligns across 7 bases. Per germline, CDR1 MDHEN and CDR2 SYDVKM. This CDR3 region has 14 residues. Trimming cost V 1 base and J 4 bases; bases outside gene matches: 4. In DNA, the CDR3 is TGTGCCAGCAGTTTATTGAACAGGGGATACGAGCAGTACTTC. It yields the protein CASSLLNRGYEQYF. Full variable domain (rest looked up from reference TRBV28 and TRBJ2-7): DVKVTQSSRYLVKRTGEKVFLECVQDMDHENMFWYRQDPGLGLRLIYFSYDVKMKEKGDIPEGYSVSREKKERFSLILESASTNQTSMYLCASSLLNRGYEQYFGPGTRLTVT.

This chain joins TRBV28 and TRBJ2-7; 7 nucleotides agree with TRBD1. The germline CDR1 and CDR2 sequences are MDHEN and SYDVKM. This CDR3 contains 14 residues. The junction had 5 bases not matched to a gene; V was cut back by 4 bases and J by 2 bases. The CDR3 here is CASSSTGPPYEQYF. The DNA of the CDR3 is TGTGCCAGCAGTTCGACAGGGCCCCCCTACGAGCAGTACTTC.

This clone was seen a few times. The chain has TRBV5-1 and TRBJ1-2, with D possibly matching TRBD1 (6 bases). Trimming stripped 1 base from V and 4 bases from J, with 17 bases between. Germline lookup yields CDR1 SGHRS and CDR2 YFSETQ. The CDR3 consists of 16 residues. In nucleotides, the CDR3 is TGCGCCAGCAGCTTGACCCCCTCCGGGGGCAGCTATGGCTACACCTTC. This encodes CASSLTPSGGSYGYTF. The complete variable domain, with remaining parts taken from reference TRBV5-1 and TRBJ1-2, reads KAGVTQTPRYLIKTRGQQVTLSCSPISGHRSVSWYQQTPGQGLQFLFEYFSETQRNKGNFPGRFSGRQFSNSRSEMNVSTLELGDSALYLCASSLTPSGGSYGYTFGSGTRLTVV.

The CDR3 reads CASSQEISNHYEQYF. In nucleotides, the CDR3 is TGTGCCAGCAGCCAAGAGATCTCAAACCACTACGAGCAGTACTTC. The chain has TRBV4-2 and TRBJ2-7; D is unresolved. CDR3 size: 15 residues. Germline-derived CDR1 and CDR2 are LGHNA and YNFKEQ. Trimming stripped 0 bases from V and 3 bases from J, with 12 bases between.

The chain uses TRBV19 and TRBJ1-2; 7 positions match TRBD1. Germline V gene data show CDR1 as LNHDA and CDR2 as SQIVND (reference sequence). V trimming: 3 bases; J trimming: 4 bases; junction bases outside the gene matches: 2. This CDR3 is 13 amino acids long. CDR3 sequence: CASSIGTVYGYTF. CDR3 DNA: TGTGCCAGTAGTATCGGGACAGTCTATGGCTACACCTTC.

The chain is built from TRBV7-3 and TRBJ2-3; maybe TRBD2 (6 bases). The V gene's germline CDR1 is SGHTA and CDR2 FQGTGA. Trimming took off 8 bases at V and 2 bases at J, with 14 bases between the two ends. There are 14 residues in the CDR3. CDR3 nucleotide sequence: TGTGCCAGCGCGGAGGGGACCCCCACAGATACGCAGTATTTT. As protein: CASAEGTPTDTQYF.

The V and J genes are TRBV27 and TRBJ1-5; 7 bases are shared with TRBD1. After removal of 3 bases from V and 7 bases from J, the junction contained 6 bases not matched to a gene. This CDR3 is built from 14 residues. Germline CDR1 reads MNHEY; CDR2 reads SMNVEV (reference sequence). DNA of the CDR3: TGTGCCAGCAGTTTGGACAGGCGGGGACAGCCCCAGCATTTT. It is translated as CASSLDRRGQPQHF.

This chain uses TRBV7-2 with TRBJ2-2; no clear D. This CDR3 contains 13 residues. Germline loops: CDR1 SGHTA, CDR2 FQGNSA. The ends were cut back, 2 bases at V and 5 bases at J, with 6 bases in the middle. The CDR3 here is CASSLLWTGELFF. The DNA for the CDR3 is TGTGCCAGCAGCTTACTATGGACCGGGGAGCTGTTTTTT.

This chain links TRBV28 with TRBJ2-2, with D tentatively TRBD2 (7 bases). The CDR3 has 21 residues. From germline, CDR1 is MDHEN and CDR2 SYDVKM. The V and J ends lost 8 bases and 4 bases respectively, with 35 bases between them. The CDR3 bases are TGTGCCAGCGCACCCTTGTGGGGGGGAACACAGGGACGTATCCTCACCGGGGAGCTGTTTTTT. This sequence encodes CASAPLWGGTQGRILTGELFF.

The V call is TRBV5-1, the J call TRBJ1-2, with D tentatively TRBD1 (5 bases). Germline assignment: CDR1 SGHRS and CDR2 YFSETQ. V lost 4 bases and J lost 5, with 15 bases in between. This CDR3 contains 14 residues. CDR3 protein: CASSMDAGEYGYTF. The DNA of the CDR3 is TGCGCCAGCAGCATGGACGCGGGGGAATATGGCTACACCTTC.

The chain's CDR3 is CASSLRLGGGGGYEQYF. The CDR3 DNA is TGTGCCAGCAGCTTAAGGCTGGGAGGGGGCGGGGGTTACGAGCAGTACTTC. V is TRBV7-8 and J is TRBJ2-7, with D perhaps matching TRBD1 or TRBD2 (7 bases each). The V gene lost 2 bases and the J gene lost 4 bases, with 21 bases spanning the gap. The CDR3 consists of 17 residues. Germline CDR1 reads SGHVS; CDR2 reads FQNEAQ. Based on the CDR3 plus reference TRBV7-8 and TRBJ2-7, the full variable domain is GAGVSQSPRYKVAKRGQDVALRCDPISGHVSLFWYQQALGQGPEFLTYFQNEAQLDKSGLPSDRFFAERPEGSVSTLKIQRTQQEDSAVYLCASSLRLGGGGGYEQYFGPGTRLTVT.

This clone was seen only a few times. This chain links TRBV19 with TRBJ1-4, with D possibly matching TRBD1 (5 bases). The V gene's germline CDR1 is LNHDA and CDR2 SQIVND (reference sequence). The V end was cut by 3 bases, the J end by 4 bases, with 12 bases between. The length of the CDR3 is 15 residues. CDR3 sequence reads: CASSILDTDNEKLFF. For the CDR3, the DNA is TGTGCCAGTAGTATCCTGGACACTGATAATGAAAAACTGTTTTTT. The full variable domain, completed using reference TRBV19 and TRBJ1-4, is DGGITQSPKYLFRKEGQNVTLSCEQNLNHDAMYWYRQDPGQGLRLIYYSQIVNDFQKGDIAEGYSVSREKKESFPLTVTSAQKNPTAFYLCASSILDTDNEKLFFGSGTQLSVL.

V is TRBV4-2 and J is TRBJ1-1, with a tentative D call TRBD1 (5 bases). From germline, CDR1 is LGHNA and CDR2 YNFKEQ. The CDR3 runs 15 residues. V lost 0 bases to trimming and J lost 5 bases, with 13 bases between them. The CDR3, as DNA: TGTGCCAGCAGCCAAGATAAGGGGAGGCGAACTGAAGCTTTCTTT. Translating gives CASSQDKGRRTEAFF.

This clone was recorded once. The rearrangement links TRBV9 to TRBJ1-2, with D unresolved. Trimming shortened V by 4 bases and J by 4 bases, and 11 bases separated the two germline ends. The CDR3 is made up of 13 amino acids. CDR1 is SGDLS, CDR2 YYNGEE, per germline. The CDR3 loop reads CASSPTGGYGYTF. In DNA, the CDR3 is TGTGCCAGCAGCCCCACCGGAGGCTATGGCTACACCTTC.

The V call is TRBV30, the J call TRBJ1-2; 7 bases fit TRBD1. V lost 0 bases to trimming and J lost 4 bases; unmatched junction nucleotides: 8. Per germline, CDR1 GTSNPN and CDR2 SVGIG (reference sequence). CDR3 length equals 15 residues. The CDR3 protein is CAWSVGTAAFYGYTF. The CDR3 nucleotides read TGTGCCTGGAGTGTTGGGACAGCGGCCTTCTATGGCTACACCTTC.

The rearrangement uses TRBV6-1 and TRBJ1-2, with 8 positions matching TRBD1. CDR1 is MNHNS, CDR2 SASEGT, per germline. The J segment lost 1 base and the V segment lost 2 bases, leaving 6 bases of the junction unmatched. This CDR3 is built from 16 residues. The CDR3 here is CASSELDRGYNYGYTF. CDR3 sequence (DNA): TGTGCCAGCAGTGAATTAGACAGGGGATATAACTATGGCTACACCTTC.

The chain combines TRBV5-1 with TRBJ1-1, with D possibly being TRBD1 (5 bases). Looked up from germline, CDR1 is SGHRS and CDR2 is YFSETQ. V lost 3 bases, J lost 3 bases, and 12 bases lay in between. CDR3 length: 14 residues. The CDR3 loop is CASSSRVGDTEAFF. CDR3 bases: TGCGCCAGCAGCTCCAGGGTGGGAGACACTGAAGCTTTCTTT.

This clone was detected only once. CDR3 protein: CASSPRQAPLYGYTF. CDR3 DNA: TGTGCCAGCAGCCCCCGACAGGCACCCCTGTATGGCTACACCTTC. The chain is built from TRBV13 and TRBJ1-2; D is possibly TRBD1 (6 bases). Germline V gene lookup returns CDR1 PRHDT and CDR2 FYEKMQ (reference sequence). V shed 5 bases and J shed 5 bases, with 18 bases lying between them. The length of the CDR3 is 15 residues.

The chain combines TRBV18 with TRBJ1-1, with D perhaps matching TRBD1 (5 bases). Germline CDR1 and CDR2: KGHSH and LQKENI. V lost 3 bases, J lost 4 bases, and 12 bases lay in between. The CDR3 length is 14 residues. Here the CDR3 reads CASSPGGPGTEAFF. The CDR3 nucleotides are TGTGCCAGCTCACCCGGGGGACCGGGCACTGAAGCTTTCTTT.

V and J are TRBV9 and TRBJ1-1, with D hard to call. The CDR3 contains 14 residues. CDR1 is SGDLS and CDR2 is YYNGEE in the germline V gene. The germline V and J ends were trimmed by 0 bases and 0 bases, with 6 bases remaining between them. The CDR3 is CASSVGRMNTEAFF. The CDR3 DNA follows: TGTGCCAGCAGCGTAGGGAGGATGAACACTGAAGCTTTCTTT.

This clone was seen once. This rearrangement joins TRBV6-5 to TRBJ1-5, with D possibly TRBD1 on 6 matching bases. The CDR3 runs to 14 residues. The germline V gene has CDR1 MNHEY and CDR2 SVGAGI. Trimming took off 7 bases at V and 7 bases at J, with 17 bases between the two ends. The CDR3 here is CASNTGSGSQPQHF. The DNA for the CDR3 is TGTGCCAGCAATACAGGGAGTGGGTCACAGCCCCAGCATTTT.

The gene calls are TRBV12-3 or TRBV12-4 and TRBJ2-7; 8 positions agree with TRBD1. This CDR3 contains 13 residues. The V and J ends lost 6 bases and 3 bases, in that order; junction bases with no gene match: 4. In DNA, the CDR3 is TGTGCCAGCAGCCGACAGGGGAACTACGAGCAGTACTTC. Its translation is CASSRQGNYEQYF.

The chain has TRBV6-2 or TRBV6-3 and TRBJ1-1, with D possibly being TRBD1 (5 bases). Trimming took 3 bases from V and 8 from J, leaving 10 bases between them. Germline CDR1 reads MNHEY; CDR2 reads SVGEGT. The CDR3 contains 12 residues. Here the CDR3 DNA reads TGTGCCAGCAGTTATGGGGCCATAGAAGCTTTCTTT. Residues: CASSYGAIEAFF.

The chain combines TRBV5-1 with TRBJ2-7, with 7 bases fitting TRBD1. CDR1 SGHRS and CDR2 YFSETQ come from the germline V gene. The V and J ends lost 0 bases and 5 bases, in that order; junction bases with no gene match: 8. This CDR3 is built from 15 residues. CDR3 coding DNA: TGCGCCAGCAGCTTGGGGAACAGGGGCCTTGACGAGCAGTACTTC. Its protein product is CASSLGNRGLDEQYF.

The genes are TRBV7-2 and TRBJ2-5; 11 positions match TRBD2. This CDR3 has 17 amino acids. With 3 bases clipped from V and 0 bases from J, the junction kept 6 bases outside the gene matches. The V gene's germline CDR1 is SGHTA and CDR2 FQGNSA. Here the CDR3 DNA reads TGTGCCAGCAGCTTTTTACTAGCGGGGGCCAACCAAGAGACCCAGTACTTC. Translation gives CASSFLLAGANQETQYF. Looking up the rest from reference TRBV7-2 and TRBJ2-5 gives the full variable domain: GAGVSQSPSNKVTEKGKDVELRCDPISGHTALYWYRQSLGQGLEFLIYFQGNSAPDKSGLPSDRFSAERTGGSVSTLTIQRTQQEDSAVYLCASSFLLAGANQETQYFGPGTRLLVL.

The V call is TRBV5-1, the J call TRBJ1-4; D remains unclear. Trimming pared 9 bases from V and 6 bases from J, leaving 12 bases between. The CDR3 has 12 amino acids. Per the germline V gene, CDR1 is SGHRS and CDR2 is YFSETQ. The CDR3 spells CATPLRDEKLFF. In nucleotides, the CDR3 is TGCGCCACCCCCCTGAGAGATGAAAAACTGTTTTTT. Drawing the rest from reference TRBV5-1 and TRBJ1-4, the complete variable domain is KAGVTQTPRYLIKTRGQQVTLSCSPISGHRSVSWYQQTPGQGLQFLFEYFSETQRNKGNFPGRFSGRQFSNSRSEMNVSTLELGDSALYLCATPLRDEKLFFGSGTQLSVL.

The chain employs TRBV4-3 and TRBJ1-2; unclear D gene. V was clipped by 0 bases and J by 1 base, with 6 bases between them. The CDR3 consists of 14 residues. From germline, CDR1 is LGHNA and CDR2 YSLEER. The CDR3 sequence: CASSQDRLNYGYTF. CDR3 DNA sequence: TGCGCCAGCAGCCAAGATAGACTTAACTATGGCTACACCTTC.